This T cell receptor (beta chain) was obtained from a study of blood T cell repertoires in COVID-19. In the study overall: From T cells, B-cell-depleted T cells, or PBMCs came the material, which was cDNA or gDNA.

The cohort comprised adults aged roughly 18 to 95 years residing in approximately 25 US areas. Measured with immunoSEQ multiplex PCR; TCRdb has only the in-frame clones, and not every one. The sample yields hundreds of thousands of clones, 85% to 90% seen once. Deletions cut 0 bases from V and 3 bases from J, with 5 bases between. The germline V gene encodes CDR1 KGHSH and CDR2 LQKENI. The CDR3 has 13 amino acids. The source is a man aged 25 to 40 who had recovered from COVID-19. The rearrangement joins TRBV18 to TRBJ2-5, with a weak D call TRBD2 (5 bases). Sequencing was carried out using PBMCs or T cells enriched from blood (not recorded which). CDR3 protein: CASSPPTKETQYF. CDR3 coding DNA: TGTGCCAGCTCACCACCGACTAAAGAGACCCAGTACTTC.